This TCR beta chain came from a study of CD8 T cells in ankylosing spondylitis. Study-level findings and limits: There were earlier reports of some motif variants in reactive arthritis synovial fluid and blood.

With regard to this clonotype: Its target is unknown.

CDR1 is LNHDA and CDR2 is SQIVND in the germline V gene (reference sequence). V lost 2 bases and J lost 0; bases outside the gene matches: 3. The CDR3 is 18 residues long. A single record per CDR3 protein comes from TCRdb applying MiXCR to the 5' RACE reads. The profile covers 300,000 to 350,000 distinct CDR3 sequences, with around a tenth appearing a single time and 9.1% taken by the ten largest. The sequencing sample was made of blood, either unsorted or a sorted T cell fraction (not recorded which). The chain couples TRBV19 to TRBJ2-6; 11 bases map to TRBD1. The receptor comes from a female donor with ankylosing spondylitis or in good health (not recorded which). CDR3 DNA sequence: TGTGCCAGTAGTATACCAGGGACAGGGGGCTCTGGGGCCAACGTCCTGACTTTC. This encodes CASSIPGTGGSGANVLTF.